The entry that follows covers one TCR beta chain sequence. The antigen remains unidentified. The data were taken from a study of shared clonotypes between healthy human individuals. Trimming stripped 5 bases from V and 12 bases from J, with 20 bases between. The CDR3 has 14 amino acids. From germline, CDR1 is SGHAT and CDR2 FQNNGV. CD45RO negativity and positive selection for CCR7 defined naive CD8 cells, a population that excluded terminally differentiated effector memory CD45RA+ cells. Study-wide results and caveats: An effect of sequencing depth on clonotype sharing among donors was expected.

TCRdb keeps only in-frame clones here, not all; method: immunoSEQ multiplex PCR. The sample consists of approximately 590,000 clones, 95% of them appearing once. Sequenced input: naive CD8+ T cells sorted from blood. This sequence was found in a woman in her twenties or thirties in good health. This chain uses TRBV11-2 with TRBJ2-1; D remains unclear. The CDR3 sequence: CASSKNPLEDGQFF. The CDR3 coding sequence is TGTGCCAGCAGCAAAAATCCGCTCGAGGACGGGCAGTTCTTC.